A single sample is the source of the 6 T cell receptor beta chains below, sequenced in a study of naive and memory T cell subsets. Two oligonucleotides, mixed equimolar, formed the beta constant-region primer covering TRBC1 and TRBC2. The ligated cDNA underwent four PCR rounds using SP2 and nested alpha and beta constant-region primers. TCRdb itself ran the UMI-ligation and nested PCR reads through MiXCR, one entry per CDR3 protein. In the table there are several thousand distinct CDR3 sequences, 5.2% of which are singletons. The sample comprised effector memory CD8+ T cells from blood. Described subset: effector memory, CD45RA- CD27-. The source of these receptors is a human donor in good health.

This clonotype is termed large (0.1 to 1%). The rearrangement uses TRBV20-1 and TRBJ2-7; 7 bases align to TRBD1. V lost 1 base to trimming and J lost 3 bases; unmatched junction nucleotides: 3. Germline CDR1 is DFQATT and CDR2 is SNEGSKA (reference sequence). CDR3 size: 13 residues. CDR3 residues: CSARGDSDYEQYF. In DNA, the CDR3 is TGCAGTGCTAGAGGGGACAGCGACTACGAGCAGTACTTC.

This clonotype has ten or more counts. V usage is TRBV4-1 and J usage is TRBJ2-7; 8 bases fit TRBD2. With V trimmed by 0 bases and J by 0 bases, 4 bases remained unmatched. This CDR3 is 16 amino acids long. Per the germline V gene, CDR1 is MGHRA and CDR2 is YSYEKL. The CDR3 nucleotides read TGCGCCAGCAGCCAAGAGAGCGGGAGCCCCTCCTACGAGCAGTACTTC. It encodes CASSQESGSPSYEQYF.

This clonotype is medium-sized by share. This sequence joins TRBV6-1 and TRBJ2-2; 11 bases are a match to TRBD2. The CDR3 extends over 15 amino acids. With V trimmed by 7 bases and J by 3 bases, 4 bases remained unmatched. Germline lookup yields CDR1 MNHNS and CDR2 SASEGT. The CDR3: CASNKLAGDTGELFF. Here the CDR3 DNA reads TGTGCCAGCAACAAACTAGCGGGGGACACCGGGGAGCTGTTTTTT.

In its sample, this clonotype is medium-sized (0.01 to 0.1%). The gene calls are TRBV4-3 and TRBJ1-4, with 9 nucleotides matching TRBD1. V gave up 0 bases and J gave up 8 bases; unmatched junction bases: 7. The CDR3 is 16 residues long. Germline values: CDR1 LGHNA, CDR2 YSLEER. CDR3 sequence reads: CASSQELGTGNEKLFF. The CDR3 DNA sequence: TGCGCCAGCAGCCAAGAGTTGGGGACAGGGAACGAAAAACTGTTTTTT.

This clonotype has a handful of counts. The CDR3 sequence is CASSVQQVLTNTGELFF. The DNA for the CDR3 is TGTGCCAGCAGCGTCCAACAGGTACTTACGAACACCGGGGAGCTGTTTTTT. The chain carries TRBV9 and TRBJ2-2, with D tentatively TRBD1 (5 bases). V gave up 2 bases and J gave up 0 bases, with 14 bases separating them. The CDR3 contains 17 residues. CDR1 SGDLS and CDR2 YYNGEE come from the germline V gene.

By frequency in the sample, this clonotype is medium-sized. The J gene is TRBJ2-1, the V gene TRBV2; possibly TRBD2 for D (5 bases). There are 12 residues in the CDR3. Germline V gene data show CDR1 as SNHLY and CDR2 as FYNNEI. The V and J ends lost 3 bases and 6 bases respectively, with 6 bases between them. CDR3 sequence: CASSDGVNEQFF. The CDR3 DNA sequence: TGTGCCAGCAGTGACGGGGTCAATGAGCAGTTCTTC.